This TCR beta chain derives from a study of T-cell reconstitution after alpha-beta-depleted transplantation in children. The sample holds many counts of this clonotype. Its antigen is undetermined. With 1 base clipped from V and 0 bases from J, the junction kept 4 bases outside the gene matches. Germline CDR1 is DFQATT and CDR2 is SNEGSKA (reference sequence). This CDR3 has 16 amino acids. Whole-study findings and limits: The origin of high day-60 TCRbeta diversity in some patients lay in surviving recipient T cells and thymic progenitors. At around two months after transplant, the alpha-beta T cells were reportedly derived from several hundred expanded clones that came from non-depleted graft cells.

Preparation of the TCRbeta library involved a method that used unique molecular identifiers. Using its own MiXCR run on the PCR reads, TCRdb lists one record per CDR3 protein. The sample has 65,000 to 75,000 distinct CDR3 sequences, just under 5% seen once; the top ten hold 18%. The sequences come from PBMCs, mostly from graft donor cells, collected 180 days after TCRalphabeta/CD19-depleted stem cell transplant. This chain uses TRBV20-1 with TRBJ2-1; 9 nucleotides agree with TRBD2. This clonotype was obtained from a boy in the first two years of life who had a stem cell transplant for acute myeloid leukemia, so the T cells may come from the graft donor. CDR3 in DNA: TGCAGTGCTAGAGGGCGGGGGGGGAGCTCCTACAATGAGCAGTTCTTC. Residues: CSARGRGGSSYNEQFF.